This T cell receptor (beta chain) was retrieved from a study of cytomegalovirus exposure and HLA in healthy donors listed by TCRdb under 2017. About the investigation overall: An earlier analysis of under 600 of the donors reported about 290 Gb of sequence data and approximately 110 million unique TCR beta sequences from 190 million or so T cells. Besides the first cohort of roughly 700 subjects, a separate validation cohort made up of 120 or so different subjects was used. Five DR-DQ haplotypes were handled as single units for association and clustering because linkage in the cohort was strong. An earlier analysis of several hundred of the donors applied high-throughput TCR beta sequencing to assess whether each TCR beta V gene segment acted as functional or pseudogenic. Rather than using new phenotypic data, the later analysis identified candidate immune exposures from TCR beta sequences and from how often those sequences occurred across donors. The number of donors typed differed by locus, with roughly 629-640 for A, B, C, DRB1 and DQB1, roughly 520 for DQA1, under 610 for DPA1, and 400 to 490 for DPB1. Roughly 300 gigabases of sequencing data and approximately 85 million unique TCR sequences were included in an early release covering around 650 HLA-typed donors. The T cell repertoires of 666 subjects were profiled by immunosequencing and related to cytomegalovirus serostatus. In a later analysis, previously published TCR beta repertoires from several hundred donors were re-analyzed and high-resolution HLA genotyping was added so that TCR occurrence patterns could be studied. Donor age, sex, ethnicity and CMV serostatus were compiled together with the repertoire data. HLA typing included class I and class II loci at four-digit resolution. To predict cytomegalovirus infection status, the study brought together high-throughput TCR immunosequencing, statistical association of individual TCRs with disease status, and machine learning. In a later genetic analysis, genome-wide SNP genotypes for about 65% of the 666 donors were used, and that subset was treated as a discovery cohort. The genetic ancestry cluster associated with self-reported Caucasian donors included over 65% of the roughly 410 genotyped donors. Every discovery cohort repertoire had been produced on one sequencing platform. The study aimed to test whether signatures of past pathogen exposure could be identified by cataloging public T cell receptors. Among 300 to 450 genotyped donors of the cohort, an average of 235,054 unique TCR beta nucleotide sequences were sequenced per donor, 15% to 20% of them non-productive.

Comments on this clone: The antigen this receptor binds is unknown. The sample holds no much larger clone one base away, and base qualities are not on file.

The germline V gene gives CDR1 as SQVTM and CDR2 as ANQGSEA. V is pruned by 6 bases and J by 4 bases, leaving 2 bases of the junction without a gene match. From the cysteine up to the phenylalanine, the CDR3 has a length of 13 residues. The retained sequence is limited to the CDR3, 39 bases, with the frame set at the first base. The library was obtained by the immunoSEQ multiplex PCR assay. For the multiplex PCR, a mixture combining 60 forward primers for TCR Vbeta segments and 13 reverse primers for TCR Jbeta segments was used. The CDR3 region of rearranged TCR beta genes was amplified from genomic DNA with a multiplex PCR assay. The Illumina HiSeq System was used to sequence the amplified TCR beta libraries as 87-base-pair reads. The authors processed their data as follows. A later analysis tallied around 80 million unique TCR beta chains across the 550 to 850 repertoires, and some 10 million of those chains were shared by two or more donors. Raw reads were error-corrected and collapsed into unique sequences with a nearest-neighbor algorithm that merged closely related sequences to remove PCR and sequencing errors. To assign V, D and J gene segments, CDR3 sequences were aligned to IMGT reference sequences. For a sequence to be retained, at least a six-nucleotide match to both a V gene segment and a J gene segment was required. Rearrangements were called productive when the CDR3 lacked stop codons and stayed in frame with V and J; all others were non-productive. CDR3 was defined by IMGT convention, running from the second conserved V-encoded cysteine to the conserved J-encoded phenylalanine. Sequences without an unambiguous match to a single V gene segment were excluded from the earlier analysis of 450 to 650 of the donors. In an earlier analysis of a few hundred of the donors, V segments were called functional above 56.7% productive rearrangements and were called segregating when the between-donor standard deviation exceeded 5%. A statistical classification framework was built for diagnosing cytomegalovirus status from the catalog of TCR beta chain sequences. V and J gene assignment, in a later analysis, came from comparing TCR nucleotide sequences with IMGT/GENE-DB human TR gene sequences. Using the TCRdist pipeline, a later analysis assigned CDR3 sequences along with most-parsimonious VDJ recombination scenarios. A later analysis defined each TCR beta chain by its CDR3 amino acid sequence plus V-gene family, and excluded reads lacking a unique V-gene family. As a way to deal with suspected cross-contamination and a sequencing artifact, a later analysis dropped hundreds of nucleotide sequences that were highly shared and had low generation probability. In a later analysis, a clonal expansion index was calculated for each public chain from normalized within-repertoire ranks of inferred template counts. In a later analysis, generation probabilities were computed using a VDJ recombination model fitted to out-of-frame rearrangements, and the results were checked against IGoR. Hypergeometric tests were used in a later analysis to score TCR-TCR, TCR-HLA and TCR-CMV co-occurrence, with a repertoire-size bias correction applied to the TCR pairs. A later analysis estimated false discovery rates by permuting HLA or CMV assignments 20 times. In a later analysis, co-occurring TCRs were grouped with DBSCAN, and TCRdist sequence similarity was added when clustering was performed within HLA-allele-positive subsets. For co-occurrence clustering, repertoires with fewer than 30,000 or more than 120,000 public chains were excluded, along with roughly five repertoires with anomalous nucleotide sharing. Entries here come from immuneACCESS through TCRdb and include only in-frame sequences with V and J called. Some clones fail to appear in such tables; in the studies checked, an unresolved V gene covers under half of the shortfall, and the cause of the remainder is unknown. V, J and clone size were drawn from that table, and D and trimming were deduced from the DNA. This sample is represented by under 200,000 clones; about three quarters of them were singletons. In total, the top ten clones hold more than 1.2% of the sample.

Study-level results and caveats: Because HLA typing was unavailable for some donors at each locus, only the typed subset was used in association tests. Broadly in line with IMGT annotations, most TCR beta V segments showed up in productive rearrangements about 87% or about 30% of the time in an earlier analysis of 450 to 600 of the donors. Compared with equally common non-associated chains, HLA-associated TCR beta chains in a later analysis were more clonally expanded and had lower generation probabilities. The cohort was sequenced for TCR beta chains only, and without alpha or paired-chain data the features that could be detected were limited. When HLA alleles, especially DR and DQ, strongly co-occurred, attributing TCR associations to individual alleles was difficult. The presence/absence analyses assumed that sequencing depth was roughly uniform across donors, and that assumption may not be true. Compared with the roughly 600-donor mean, donors in an Asian-associated ancestry cluster had fewer N-insertions in productive TCRs, according to a later genetic analysis. In the study, some 160 TCR beta chains were listed as associated with cytomegalovirus. A later analysis associated some 17,000 TCR beta sequences with specific HLA alleles at a false discovery rate of 0.05. Linkage disequilibrium might explain the correlated functional status among segregating V segments, but an unknown experimental factor could not be ruled out. Cytomegalovirus status was reported to be diagnosed by the classifier with high specificity and sensitivity in both the original and validation cohorts. Several of the top co-occurrence clusters appeared to be linked to parvovirus B19, influenza, CMV and Epstein-Barr virus, according to a later analysis. In a later genetic analysis, a missense DCLRE1C variant was associated with V-gene and J-gene trimming of TCR beta chains, and the association was replicated in an independent cohort. Most TCR sequences were seen in very few donors, while some public TCRs were found in many individuals. Because the 87-base-pair reads could not distinguish some IMGT-functional V segments, including TRBV6-2 and TRBV6-3, those segments were excluded. The only immune exposure information available for the cohort was CMV serostatus. According to a later analysis, TCR association rates differed among HLA loci, with DRB1 alleles showing the most associated TCRs and HLA-C alleles showing the fewest. Because counts were too low, roughly 18 rarely observed V segments, including chromosome 9 orphons, were left out of the earlier analysis of approximately 500 of the donors. A few of the identified cytomegalovirus-associated TCR beta chains were confirmed in vitro to be specific for cytomegalovirus antigens. The sequencing pipeline was judged likely to have produced a cluster of highly shared sequence variants as a technical artifact. In a later analysis, most CMV-associated TCR beta chains were found to appear HLA-restricted, with HLA associations seemingly driven largely by CMV exposure. A further reported finding was that TCR beta sequences accurately predicted the HLA-A and HLA-B alleles for most subjects in the first cohort. The authors suggested that the approach could potentially be extended to other disease states and immunological phenotypes.

The cohort comprised fewer than 750 healthy bone marrow donors. At the time of sampling, every cohort member was nominally healthy, though immune exposures that went unrecorded were likely present. The donor was CMV seronegative and was included in the group of a few hundred seronegative cohort members. A peripheral blood sample was collected from each donor, and TCR beta sequencing was performed on peripheral blood mononuclear cells. Genomic DNA was extracted from the blood cell samples with the Qiagen DNeasy Blood Extraction Kit. The source of this sequence is a young man in good health and CMV-seronegative. The sequence joins TRBV29-1 to TRBJ2-3; 12 bases in between match TRBD2. The specimen sequenced was PBMCs. The nucleotide sequence is TGCAGCGTACGACTAGCGGGAGCAGATACGCAGTATTTT. This is translated as CSVRLAGADTQYF.